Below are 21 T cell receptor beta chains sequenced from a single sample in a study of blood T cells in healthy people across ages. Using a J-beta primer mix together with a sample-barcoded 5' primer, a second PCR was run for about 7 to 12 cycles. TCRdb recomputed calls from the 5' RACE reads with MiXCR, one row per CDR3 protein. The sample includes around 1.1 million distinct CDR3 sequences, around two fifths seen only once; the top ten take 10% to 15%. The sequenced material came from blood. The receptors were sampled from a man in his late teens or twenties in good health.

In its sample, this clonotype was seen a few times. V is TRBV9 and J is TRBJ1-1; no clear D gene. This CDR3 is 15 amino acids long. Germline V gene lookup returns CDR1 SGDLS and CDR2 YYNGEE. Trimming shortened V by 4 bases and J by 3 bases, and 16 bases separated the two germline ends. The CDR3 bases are TGTGCCAGCAGCCCGAGAGATGACCTTTACACTGAAGCTTTCTTT. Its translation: CASSPRDDLYTEAFF.

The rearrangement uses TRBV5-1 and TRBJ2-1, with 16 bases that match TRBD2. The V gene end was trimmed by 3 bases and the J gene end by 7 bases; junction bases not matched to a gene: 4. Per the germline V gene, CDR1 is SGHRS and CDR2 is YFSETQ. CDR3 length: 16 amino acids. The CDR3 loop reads CASSWGTSGGANEQFF. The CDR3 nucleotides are TGCGCCAGCAGCTGGGGGACTAGCGGGGGGGCGAATGAGCAGTTCTTC.

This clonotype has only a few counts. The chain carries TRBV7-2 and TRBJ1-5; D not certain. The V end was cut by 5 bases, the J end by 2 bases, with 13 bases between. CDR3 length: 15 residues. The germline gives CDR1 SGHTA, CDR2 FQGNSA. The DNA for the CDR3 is TGTGCCAGCAGCCTAGATCCGACACGCAATCAGCCCCAGCATTTT. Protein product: CASSLDPTRNQPQHF. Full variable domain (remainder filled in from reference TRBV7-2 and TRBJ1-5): GAGVSQSPSNKVTEKGKDVELRCDPISGHTALYWYRQSLGQGLEFLIYFQGNSAPDKSGLPSDRFSAERTGGSVSTLTIQRTQQEDSAVYLCASSLDPTRNQPQHFGDGTRLSIL.

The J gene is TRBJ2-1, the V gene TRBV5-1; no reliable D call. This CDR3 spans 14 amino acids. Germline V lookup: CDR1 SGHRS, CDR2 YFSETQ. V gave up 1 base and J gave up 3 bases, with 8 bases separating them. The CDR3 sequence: CASSLSSFYNEQFF. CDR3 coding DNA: TGCGCCAGCAGCTTGTCGTCATTCTACAATGAGCAGTTCTTC.

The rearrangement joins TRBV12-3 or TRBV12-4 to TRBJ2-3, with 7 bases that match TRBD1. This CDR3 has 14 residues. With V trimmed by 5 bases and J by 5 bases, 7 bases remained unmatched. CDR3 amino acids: CASSQQGKGDTQYF. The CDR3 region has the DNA TGTGCCAGCAGTCAACAGGGGAAGGGAGATACGCAGTATTTT.

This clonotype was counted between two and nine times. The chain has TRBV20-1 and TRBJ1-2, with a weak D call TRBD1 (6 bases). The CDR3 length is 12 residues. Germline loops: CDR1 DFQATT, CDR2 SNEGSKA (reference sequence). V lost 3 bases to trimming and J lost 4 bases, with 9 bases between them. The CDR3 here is CSASGQSYGYTF. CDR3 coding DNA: TGCAGTGCTAGTGGACAGAGCTATGGCTACACCTTC.

CDR3: CASSVGGGLNTGELFF. CDR3 nucleotides: TGTGCCAGCAGCGTAGGGGGGGGCCTTAACACCGGGGAGCTGTTTTTT. The V gene is TRBV9, the J gene TRBJ2-2, with a weak D call TRBD2 (7 bases). The germline gives CDR1 SGDLS, CDR2 YYNGEE. The CDR3 is made up of 16 amino acids. The germline V and J ends were trimmed by 0 bases and 2 bases, with 11 bases remaining between them.

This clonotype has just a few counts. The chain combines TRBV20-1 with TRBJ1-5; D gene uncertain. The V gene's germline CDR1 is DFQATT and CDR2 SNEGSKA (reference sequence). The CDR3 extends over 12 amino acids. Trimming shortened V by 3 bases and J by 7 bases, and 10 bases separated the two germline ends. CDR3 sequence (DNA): TGCAGTGCTAGTACGCTCGGGCAGCCCCAGCATTTT. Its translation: CSASTLGQPQHF.

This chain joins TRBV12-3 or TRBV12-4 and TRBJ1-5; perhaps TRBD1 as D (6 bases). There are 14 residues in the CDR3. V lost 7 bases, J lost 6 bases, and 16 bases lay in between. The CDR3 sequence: CASNPTGPGQPQHF. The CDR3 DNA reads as TGTGCCAGCAATCCAACAGGGCCAGGTCAGCCCCAGCATTTT.

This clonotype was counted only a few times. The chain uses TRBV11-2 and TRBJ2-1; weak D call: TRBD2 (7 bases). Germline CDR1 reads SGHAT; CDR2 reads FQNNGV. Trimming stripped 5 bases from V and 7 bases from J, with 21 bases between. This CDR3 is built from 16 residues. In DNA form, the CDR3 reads TGTGCCAGCAGCCCTTTGCGGGGAGGGGGGCGGAATGAGCAGTTCTTC. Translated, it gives CASSPLRGGGRNEQFF.

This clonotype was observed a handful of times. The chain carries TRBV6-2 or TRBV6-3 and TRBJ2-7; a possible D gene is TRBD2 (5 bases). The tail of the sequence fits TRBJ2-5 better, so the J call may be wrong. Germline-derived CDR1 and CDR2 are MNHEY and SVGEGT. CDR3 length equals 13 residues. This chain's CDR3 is CASNPPGWETQYF. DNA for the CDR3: TGTGCCAGCAACCCCCCGGGGTGGGAGACCCAGTACTTC.

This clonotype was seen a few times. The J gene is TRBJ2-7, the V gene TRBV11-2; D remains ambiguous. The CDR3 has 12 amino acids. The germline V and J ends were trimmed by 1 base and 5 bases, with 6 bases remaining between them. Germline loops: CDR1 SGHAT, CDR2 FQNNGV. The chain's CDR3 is CASSLAHHEQYF. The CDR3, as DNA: TGTGCCAGCAGCTTAGCCCATCACGAGCAGTACTTC.

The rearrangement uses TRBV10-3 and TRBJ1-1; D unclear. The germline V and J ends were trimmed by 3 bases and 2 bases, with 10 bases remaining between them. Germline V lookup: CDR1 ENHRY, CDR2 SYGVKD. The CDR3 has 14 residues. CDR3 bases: TGTGCCATCAGTGACTTTAGGGCTAACACTGAAGCTTTCTTT. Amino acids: CAISDFRANTEAFF.

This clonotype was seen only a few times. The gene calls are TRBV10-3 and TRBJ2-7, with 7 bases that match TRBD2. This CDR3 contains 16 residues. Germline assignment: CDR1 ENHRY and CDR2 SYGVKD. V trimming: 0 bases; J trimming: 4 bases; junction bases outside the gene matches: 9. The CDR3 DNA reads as TGTGCCATCAGTGAGTCGACCCGCGGGGGAAGGTACGAGCAGTACTTC. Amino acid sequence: CAISESTRGGRYEQYF.

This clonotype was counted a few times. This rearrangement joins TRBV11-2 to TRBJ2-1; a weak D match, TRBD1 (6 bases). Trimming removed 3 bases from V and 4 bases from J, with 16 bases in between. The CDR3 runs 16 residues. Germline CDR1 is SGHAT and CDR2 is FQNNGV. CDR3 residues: CASSFGGLPGYNEQFF. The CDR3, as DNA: TGTGCCAGCAGCTTTGGGGGCCTACCGGGTTACAATGAGCAGTTCTTC.

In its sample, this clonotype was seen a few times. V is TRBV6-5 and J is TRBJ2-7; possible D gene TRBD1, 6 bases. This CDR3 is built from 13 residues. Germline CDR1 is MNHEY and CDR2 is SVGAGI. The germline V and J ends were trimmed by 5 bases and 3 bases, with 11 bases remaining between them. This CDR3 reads CASSERGFYEQYF. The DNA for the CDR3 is TGTGCCAGCAGTGAAAGGGGGTTCTACGAGCAGTACTTC.

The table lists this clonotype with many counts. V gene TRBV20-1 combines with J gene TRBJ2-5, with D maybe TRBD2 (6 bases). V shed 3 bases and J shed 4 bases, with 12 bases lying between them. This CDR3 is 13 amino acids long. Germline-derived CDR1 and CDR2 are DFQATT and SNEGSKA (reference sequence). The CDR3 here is CSASDVEGETQYF. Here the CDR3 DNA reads TGCAGTGCTAGCGACGTGGAGGGAGAGACCCAGTACTTC.

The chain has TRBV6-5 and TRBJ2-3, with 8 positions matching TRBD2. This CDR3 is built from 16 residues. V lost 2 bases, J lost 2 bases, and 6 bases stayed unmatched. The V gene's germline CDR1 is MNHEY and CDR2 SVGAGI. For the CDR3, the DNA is TGTGCCAGCAGTTACCCAATTAGCGGGGACACAGATACGCAGTATTTT. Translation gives CASSYPISGDTDTQYF.

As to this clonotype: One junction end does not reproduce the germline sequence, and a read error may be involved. The CDR3 DNA is TGTGCCGGCAGCGTAGCTGACAGGGCTGGTGGCTACACCTTC. Its protein is CAGSVADRAGGYTF. V gene TRBV9 combines with J gene TRBJ1-2, with 7 bases that match TRBD1. The CDR3 is 14 residues long. Germline assignment: CDR1 SGDLS and CDR2 YYNGEE.

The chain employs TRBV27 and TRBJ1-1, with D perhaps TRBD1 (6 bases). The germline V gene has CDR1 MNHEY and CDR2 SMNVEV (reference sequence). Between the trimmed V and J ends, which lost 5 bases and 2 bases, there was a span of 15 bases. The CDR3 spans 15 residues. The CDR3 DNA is TGTGCCAGCAGTCCCTTATCAGGGGCCAACACTGAAGCTTTCTTT. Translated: CASSPLSGANTEAFF.

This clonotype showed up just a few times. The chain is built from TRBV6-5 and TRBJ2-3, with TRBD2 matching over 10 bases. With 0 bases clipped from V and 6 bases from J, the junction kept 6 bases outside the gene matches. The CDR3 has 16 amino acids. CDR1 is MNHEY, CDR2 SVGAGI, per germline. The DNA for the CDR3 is TGTGCCAGCAGTTACTCGAGCGGGGGGGTCACGGATACGCAGTATTTT. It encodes CASSYSSGGVTDTQYF.